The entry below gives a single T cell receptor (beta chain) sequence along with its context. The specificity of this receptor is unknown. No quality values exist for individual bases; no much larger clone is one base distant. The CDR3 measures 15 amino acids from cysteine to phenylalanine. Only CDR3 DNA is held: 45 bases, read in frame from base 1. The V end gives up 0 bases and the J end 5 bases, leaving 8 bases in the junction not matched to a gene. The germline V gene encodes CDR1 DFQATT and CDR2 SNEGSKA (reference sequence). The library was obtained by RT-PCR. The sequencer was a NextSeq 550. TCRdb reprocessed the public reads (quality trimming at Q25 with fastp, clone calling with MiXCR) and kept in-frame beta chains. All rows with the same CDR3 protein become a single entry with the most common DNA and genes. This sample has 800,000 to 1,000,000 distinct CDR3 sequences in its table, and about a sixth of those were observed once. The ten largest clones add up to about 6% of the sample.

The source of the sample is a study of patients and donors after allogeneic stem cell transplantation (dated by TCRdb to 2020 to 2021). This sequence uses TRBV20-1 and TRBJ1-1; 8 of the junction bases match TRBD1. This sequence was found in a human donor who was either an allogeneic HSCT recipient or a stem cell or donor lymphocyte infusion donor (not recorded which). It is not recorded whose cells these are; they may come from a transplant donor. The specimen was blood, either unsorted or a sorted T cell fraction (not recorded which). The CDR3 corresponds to CSARDPTGVGTEAFF. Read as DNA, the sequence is TGCAGTGCTAGAGACCCGACAGGGGTTGGGACTGAAGCTTTCTTT.